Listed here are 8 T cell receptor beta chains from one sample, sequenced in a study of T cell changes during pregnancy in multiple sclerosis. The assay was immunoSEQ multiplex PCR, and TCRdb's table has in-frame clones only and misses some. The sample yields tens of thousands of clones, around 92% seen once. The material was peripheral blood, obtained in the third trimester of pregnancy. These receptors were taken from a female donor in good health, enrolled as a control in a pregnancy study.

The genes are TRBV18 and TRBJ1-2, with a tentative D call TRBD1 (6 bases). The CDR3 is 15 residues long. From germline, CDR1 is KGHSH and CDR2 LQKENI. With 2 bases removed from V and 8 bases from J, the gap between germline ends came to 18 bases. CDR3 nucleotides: TGTGCCAGCTCACCAACCGCTGCAGGGGCAGTGGGCTACACCTTC. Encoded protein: CASSPTAAGAVGYTF.

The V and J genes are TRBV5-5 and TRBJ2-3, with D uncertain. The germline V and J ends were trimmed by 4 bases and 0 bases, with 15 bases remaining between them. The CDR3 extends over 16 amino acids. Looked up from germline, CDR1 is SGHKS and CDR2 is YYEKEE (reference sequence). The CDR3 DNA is TGTGCCAGCAGCCCCTGGGCAATCACTAGCACAGATACGCAGTATTTT. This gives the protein CASSPWAITSTDTQYF.

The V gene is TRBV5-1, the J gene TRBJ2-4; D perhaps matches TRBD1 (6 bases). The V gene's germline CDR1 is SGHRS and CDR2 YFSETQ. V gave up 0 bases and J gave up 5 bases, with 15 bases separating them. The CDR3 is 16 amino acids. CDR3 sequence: CASSLEYYQGQNIQYF. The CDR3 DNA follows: TGCGCCAGCAGCTTGGAATATTATCAGGGGCAAAACATTCAGTACTTC.

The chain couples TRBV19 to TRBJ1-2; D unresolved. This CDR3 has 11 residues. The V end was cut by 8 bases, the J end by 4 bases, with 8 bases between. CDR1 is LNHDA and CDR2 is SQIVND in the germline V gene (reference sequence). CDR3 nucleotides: TGTGCCAGTGGTGCGGGCTATGGCTACACCTTC. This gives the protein CASGAGYGYTF.

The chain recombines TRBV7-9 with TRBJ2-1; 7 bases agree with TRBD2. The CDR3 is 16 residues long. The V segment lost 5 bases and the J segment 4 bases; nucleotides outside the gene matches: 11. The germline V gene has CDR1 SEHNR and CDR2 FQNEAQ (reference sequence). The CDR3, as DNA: TGTGCCAGCAGCCAACTAGCGCCACCCGGGTACAATGAGCAGTTCTTC. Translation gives CASSQLAPPGYNEQFF.

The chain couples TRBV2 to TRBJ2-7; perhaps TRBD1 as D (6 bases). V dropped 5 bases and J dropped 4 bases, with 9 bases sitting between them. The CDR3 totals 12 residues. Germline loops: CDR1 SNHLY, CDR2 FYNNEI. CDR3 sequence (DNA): TGTGCCAGCAGTTTACAGGGTTACGAGCAGTACTTC. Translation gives CASSLQGYEQYF.

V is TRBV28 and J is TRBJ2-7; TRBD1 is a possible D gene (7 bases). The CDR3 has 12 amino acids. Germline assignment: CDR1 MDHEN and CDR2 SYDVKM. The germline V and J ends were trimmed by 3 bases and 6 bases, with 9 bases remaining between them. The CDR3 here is CASSFQGGEQYF. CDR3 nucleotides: TGTGCCAGCAGTTTCCAGGGGGGCGAGCAGTACTTC.

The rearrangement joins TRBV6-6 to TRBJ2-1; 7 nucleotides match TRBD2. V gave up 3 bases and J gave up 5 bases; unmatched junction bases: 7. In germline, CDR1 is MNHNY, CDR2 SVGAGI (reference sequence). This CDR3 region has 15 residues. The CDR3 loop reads CASSYAAGAHNEQFF. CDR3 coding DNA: TGTGCCAGCAGTTATGCCGCGGGAGCGCACAATGAGCAGTTCTTC.